The 3 T cell receptor beta chains below were found in one sample sequenced in a study of T cells in localized non-small cell lung cancer. TCRdb keeps only in-frame clones here, not all; method: immunoSEQ multiplex PCR. The sample includes 130,000 or so clones, roughly 90% of them seen just once. The sequencing here drew on peripheral blood, taken before any cancer treatment. The source of these receptors is a female donor of 60 years or more with stage I lung adenocarcinoma.

The chain joins TRBV7-3 to TRBJ1-1; no definite D call. CDR3 length: 14 amino acids. Germline V CDR1 and CDR2: SGHTA, FQGTGA. Trimming stripped 5 bases from V and 5 bases from J, with 15 bases between. DNA for the CDR3: TGTGCCAGCAGCGCCTCGGGAGGGTATACTGAAGCTTTCTTT. This translates into CASSASGGYTEAFF.

The V gene is TRBV5-1, the J gene TRBJ2-7, with D hard to call. Germline V gene lookup returns CDR1 SGHRS and CDR2 YFSETQ. This CDR3 is 12 amino acids long. V shed 4 bases and J shed 4 bases, with 9 bases lying between them. The CDR3 loop is CASSSSTYEQYF. Written as DNA, the CDR3 is TGCGCCAGCAGCAGCTCTACTTACGAGCAGTACTTC.

The chain uses TRBV6-6 and TRBJ2-7; no reliable D call. Germline-derived CDR1 and CDR2 are MNHNY and SVGAGI (reference sequence). The V gene lost 2 bases and the J gene lost 3 bases, with 14 bases spanning the gap. This CDR3 has 15 residues. The CDR3 region is CASSYTPAPGYEQYF. The CDR3 nucleotides read TGTGCCAGCAGTTACACCCCGGCCCCCGGCTACGAGCAGTACTTC.